This T cell receptor (beta chain) was documented in a study of identical twins. General study points: The conclusions drew on cross-sectional statistical analysis instead of tracking the same donors. While abundant cord blood beta clonotypes carried fewer insertions, memory repertoires showed no such pattern. Low generation probability was overrepresented in out-of-frame alpha sequences shared by twins.

TCRdb used MiXCR to reprocess the 5' RACE reads, holding one entry per CDR3 protein. The table lists about 220,000 distinct CDR3 sequences, less than 9.5% of them singletons. CDR1 is LGHNA, CDR2 YSLEER, per germline. Trimming took 0 bases from V and 3 from J, leaving 8 bases between them. This CDR3 is 14 amino acids long. Only a few counts were recorded for this clonotype. Its antigen is unidentified. Sequencing was done on a sample of memory (CD45RO+) T cells sorted from blood. This rearrangement joins TRBV4-3 to TRBJ1-1; D unclear. The receptor's source is a woman under 30 in good health. In nucleotides, the CDR3 is TGCGCCAGCAGCCAAGATCCTCGGGACACTGAAGCTTTCTTT. Translation: CASSQDPRDTEAFF.